A single sample gave rise to the 9 T cell receptor beta chains below, sequenced in a study of blood T cell repertoires in COVID-19. Profiled with immunoSEQ multiplex PCR; TCRdb holds only in-frame clones, not every one. The sample has about 140,000 clones; 75% to 90% are singletons. The sequencing sample was made of peripheral blood. These TCRs come from a man aged 70-80 years who had recovered from COVID-19.

This clone was picked up a small number of times. The J gene is TRBJ1-4, the V gene TRBV4-1; D unresolved. V gave up 1 base and J gave up 1 base, with 10 bases separating them. Germline V CDR1 and CDR2: MGHRA, YSYEKL. This CDR3 has 16 residues. CDR3 DNA: TGCGCCAGCAGCCAAGTTCTCGTTAGAACTAATGAAAAACTGTTTTTT. This gives the protein CASSQVLVRTNEKLFF.

The chain has TRBV21-1 and TRBJ1-6; the table's D call, TRBD1, was not checked against the DNA. TRBV21-1 is noted as a pseudogene. The CDR3 has 15 residues. CDR3 loop: CASTSQGNYNSPLHF. The CDR3 DNA reads TGTGCCAGCACCTCACAGGGGAACTATAATTCACCCCTCCACTTT.

The rearrangement uses TRBV9 and TRBJ2-5; 7 positions agree with TRBD2. Germline V gene sequence: CDR1 SGDLS, CDR2 YYNGEE. V lost 4 bases and J lost 5; bases outside the gene matches: 11. The CDR3 has 15 residues. The CDR3 DNA sequence: TGTGCCAGCAGCAGCCGGGACCGGGAGGTGGAGACCCAGTACTTC. Its protein product is CASSSRDREVETQYF. The entire variable domain, with the rest obtained from reference TRBV9 and TRBJ2-5, is as follows: DSGVTQTPKHLITATGQRVTLRCSPRSGDLSVYWYQQSLDQGLQFLIQYYNGEERAKGNILERFSAQQFPDLHSELNLSSLELGDSALYFCASSSRDREVETQYFGPGTRLLVL.

CDR3 sequence reads: CASSQDRDRAAFEQFF. The CDR3 DNA sequence: TGTGCCAGCAGCCAAGACCGGGACAGGGCCGCCTTCGAGCAGTTCTTC. V is TRBV3-1 (or the pseudogene TRBV3-2) and J is TRBJ2-1; 9 nucleotides line up with TRBD1. The CDR3 length is 16 residues. The J segment lost 10 bases and the V segment lost 0 bases, leaving 10 bases of the junction unmatched. Germline assignment: CDR1 LGHDT and CDR2 YNNKEL (reference sequence).

The chain is built from TRBV30 and TRBJ1-2; unclear D gene. Trimming removed 3 bases from V and 4 bases from J, with 12 bases in between. The CDR3 extends over 13 amino acids. From germline, CDR1 is GTSNPN and CDR2 SVGIG (reference sequence). The DNA of the CDR3 is TGTGCCTGGAGCGCCGTTCAGGTCTATGGCTACACCTTC. This codes for CAWSAVQVYGYTF.

The V gene is TRBV7-2, the J gene TRBJ2-5, with 8 bases aligning to TRBD1. Losses at the gene ends were 3 bases for V and 5 bases for J; bases not matched to a gene: 2. Germline values: CDR1 SGHTA, CDR2 FQGNSA. The CDR3 is 13 residues long. The CDR3 bases are TGTGCCAGCAGCTTTGACAGGGGTGAGACCCAGTACTTC. Translation gives CASSFDRGETQYF.

V gene TRBV25-1 combines with J gene TRBJ2-5; the match to TRBD1 covers 12 bases. This CDR3 spans 15 amino acids. The V gene's germline CDR1 is MGHDK and CDR2 SYGVNS. V was pared by 3 bases and J by 5 bases, with 4 bases of the junction left unmatched. The CDR3 DNA sequence: TGTGCCAGCAGTGAGGGGACAGGGGGCTGGGAGACCCAGTACTTC. Protein sequence: CASSEGTGGWETQYF.

This rearrangement joins TRBV18 to TRBJ2-1; TRBD2 matches 8 bases. Germline V CDR1 and CDR2: KGHSH, LQKENI. The CDR3 is 14 residues long. The trim removed 0 bases at V and 9 bases at J, leaving 4 bases unmatched. CDR3 DNA: TGTGCCAGCTCACCACCGGGACTAGTGGGTGAGCAGTTCTTC. Residues: CASSPPGLVGEQFF.

The chain combines TRBV10-2 with TRBJ2-7, with unresolved D. Trimming pared 3 bases from V and 3 bases from J, leaving 6 bases between. The CDR3 extends over 12 amino acids. In germline, CDR1 is WSHSY, CDR2 SAAADI. The DNA of the CDR3 is TGCGCCAGCAGTGATAACAGCTACGAGCAGTACTTC. The encoded protein is CASSDNSYEQYF.